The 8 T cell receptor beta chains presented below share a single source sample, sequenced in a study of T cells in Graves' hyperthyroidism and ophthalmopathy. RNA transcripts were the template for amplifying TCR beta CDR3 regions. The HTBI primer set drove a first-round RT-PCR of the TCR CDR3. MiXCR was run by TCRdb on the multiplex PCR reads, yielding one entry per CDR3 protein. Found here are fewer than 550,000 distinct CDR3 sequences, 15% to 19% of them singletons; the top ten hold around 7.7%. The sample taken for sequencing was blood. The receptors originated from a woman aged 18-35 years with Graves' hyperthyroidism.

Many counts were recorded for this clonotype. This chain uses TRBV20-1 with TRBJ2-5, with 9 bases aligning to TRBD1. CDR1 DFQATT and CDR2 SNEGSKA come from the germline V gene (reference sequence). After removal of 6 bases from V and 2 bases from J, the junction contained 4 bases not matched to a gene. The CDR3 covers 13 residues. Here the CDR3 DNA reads TGCAGTGCACCCGGGACAGGGCAAGAGACCCAGTACTTC. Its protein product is CSAPGTGQETQYF.

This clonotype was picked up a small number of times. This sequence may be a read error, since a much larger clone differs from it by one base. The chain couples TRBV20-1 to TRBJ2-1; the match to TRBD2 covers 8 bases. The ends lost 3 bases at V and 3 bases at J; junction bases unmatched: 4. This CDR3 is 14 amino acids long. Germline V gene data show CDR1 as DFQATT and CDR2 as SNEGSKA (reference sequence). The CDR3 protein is CSASRREDYNEQFF. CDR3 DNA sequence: TGCAGTGCTAGTAGGCGGGAGGACTACAATGAGCAGTTCTTC.

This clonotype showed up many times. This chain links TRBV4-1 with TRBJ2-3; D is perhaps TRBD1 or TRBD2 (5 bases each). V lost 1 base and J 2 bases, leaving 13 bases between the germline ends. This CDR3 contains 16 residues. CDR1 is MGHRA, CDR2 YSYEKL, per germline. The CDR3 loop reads CASSQVEQGVTDTQYF. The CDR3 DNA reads TGCGCCAGCAGCCAAGTTGAGCAGGGAGTCACAGATACGCAGTATTTT.

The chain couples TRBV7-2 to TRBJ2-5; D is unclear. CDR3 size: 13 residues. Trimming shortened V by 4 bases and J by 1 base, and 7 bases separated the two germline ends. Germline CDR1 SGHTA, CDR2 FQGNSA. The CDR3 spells CASSSWAQETQYF. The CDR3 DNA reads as TGTGCCAGCAGCTCGTGGGCCCAAGAGACCCAGTACTTC.

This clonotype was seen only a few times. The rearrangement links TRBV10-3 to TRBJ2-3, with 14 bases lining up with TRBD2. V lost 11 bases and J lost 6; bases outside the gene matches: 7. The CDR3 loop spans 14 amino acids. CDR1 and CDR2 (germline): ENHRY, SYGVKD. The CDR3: CASWTSGGMDTQYF. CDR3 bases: TGTGCCTCCTGGACTAGCGGGGGGATGGATACGCAGTATTTT.

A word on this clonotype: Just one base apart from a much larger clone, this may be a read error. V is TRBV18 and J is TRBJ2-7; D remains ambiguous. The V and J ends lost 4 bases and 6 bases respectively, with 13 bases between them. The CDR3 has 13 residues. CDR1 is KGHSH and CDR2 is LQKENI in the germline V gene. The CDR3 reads CASSLGMGGEQYF. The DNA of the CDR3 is TGTGCCAGCTCACTCGGAATGGGCGGCGAGCAGTACTTC.

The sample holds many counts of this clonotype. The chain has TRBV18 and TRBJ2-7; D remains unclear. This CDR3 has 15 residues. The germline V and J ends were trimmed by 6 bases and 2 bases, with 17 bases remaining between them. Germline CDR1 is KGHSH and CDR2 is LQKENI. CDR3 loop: CASSKYQDVAYEQYF. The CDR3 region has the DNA TGTGCCAGCTCCAAATACCAGGATGTTGCCTACGAGCAGTACTTC.

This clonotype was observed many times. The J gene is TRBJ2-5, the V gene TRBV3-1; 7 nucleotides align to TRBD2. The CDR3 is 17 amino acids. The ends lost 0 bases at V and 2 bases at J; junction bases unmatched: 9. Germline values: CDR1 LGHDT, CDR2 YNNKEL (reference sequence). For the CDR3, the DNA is TGTGCCAGCAGCCAAGACCCGGGGAGGGGATGGCAAGAGACCCAGTACTTC. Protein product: CASSQDPGRGWQETQYF.